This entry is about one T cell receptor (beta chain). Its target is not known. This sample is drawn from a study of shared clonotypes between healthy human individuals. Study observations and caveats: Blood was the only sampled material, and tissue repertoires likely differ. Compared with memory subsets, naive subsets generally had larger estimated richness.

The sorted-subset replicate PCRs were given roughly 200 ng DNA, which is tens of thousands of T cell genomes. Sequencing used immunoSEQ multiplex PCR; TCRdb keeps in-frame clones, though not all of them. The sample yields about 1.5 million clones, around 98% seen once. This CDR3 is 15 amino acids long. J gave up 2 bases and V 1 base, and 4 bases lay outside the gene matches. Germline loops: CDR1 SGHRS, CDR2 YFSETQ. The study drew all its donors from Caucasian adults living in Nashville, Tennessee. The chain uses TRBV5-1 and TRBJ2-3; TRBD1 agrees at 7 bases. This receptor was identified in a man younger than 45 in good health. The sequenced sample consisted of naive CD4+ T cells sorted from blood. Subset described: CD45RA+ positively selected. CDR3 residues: CASSLQTGPTDTQYF. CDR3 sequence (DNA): TGCGCCAGCAGCTTGCAGACAGGGCCCACAGATACGCAGTATTTT.